This T cell receptor beta chain appears in the sequencing data of a study of shared clonotypes between healthy human individuals. Study outcomes and limitations: Some clonotypes were shared by all four sorted-subset donors, while others were not shared. The non-shared ones had lower generation probabilities than the shared ones.

Deletions cut 5 bases from V and 6 bases from J, with 13 bases between. The length of the CDR3 is 13 residues. Per germline, CDR1 MNHEY and CDR2 SVGAGI. Concerning this clone itself: As yet, its antigen is unknown.

CD45RO-negative, CCR7-positively selected cells formed the naive CD8 fraction, excluding terminally differentiated effector memory CD45RA+ cells. Every donor, a Caucasian adult, lived in Nashville, Tennessee. Investigators spread the genomic DNA of each subset evenly over several immunoSEQ plates. The data were produced by immunoSEQ multiplex PCR, yet TCRdb's version contains in-frame clones alone and is incomplete. The repertoire has 500,000 to 700,000 clones, about 95% of them found once; the top ten carry 0.11%. Sequenced input: naive CD8+ T cells sorted from blood. The clonotype comes from a woman aged 25-40 years in good health. The V and J genes are TRBV6-5 and TRBJ1-1; D unresolved. CDR3 loop: CASSIAPGAEAFF. In DNA form, the CDR3 reads TGTGCCAGCAGTATTGCCCCCGGGGCTGAAGCTTTCTTT.